This TCR beta chain was sequenced for a study of cytomegalovirus exposure and HLA in healthy donors. As for the study in general: Out of 350 to 400 genotyped donors, roughly 78% belonged to the Caucasian-associated ancestry cluster.

13 Jbeta primers and 60 Vbeta primers were used for the PCR. Measured with immunoSEQ multiplex PCR; TCRdb has only the in-frame clones, and not every one. The sample has some 120,000 clones, 80% to 90% seen once. This clone was detected once. Antigen unknown. V gave up 0 bases and J gave up 6 bases, with 9 bases separating them. Germline CDR1 is GTSNPN and CDR2 is SVGIG (reference sequence). The CDR3 is 13 amino acids. Study-level points and caveats: It was reported in a later analysis that an Asian-associated ancestry cluster showed fewer N-insertions than the approximately 700-donor mean. Researchers counted around 150 TCR beta chains as cytomegalovirus-associated. Association of a missense DCLRE1C variant with TCR beta V- and J-gene trimming was reported in a later analysis.

Sequenced sample: PBMCs. This chain connects TRBV30 to TRBJ2-1, with D possibly matching TRBD1 (6 bases). This receptor was taken from a male donor in good health and CMV-seropositive. CDR3 coding DNA: TGTGCCTGGAGTGTAAACAGGGCCAATGAGCAGTTCTTC. It is translated as CAWSVNRANEQFF.